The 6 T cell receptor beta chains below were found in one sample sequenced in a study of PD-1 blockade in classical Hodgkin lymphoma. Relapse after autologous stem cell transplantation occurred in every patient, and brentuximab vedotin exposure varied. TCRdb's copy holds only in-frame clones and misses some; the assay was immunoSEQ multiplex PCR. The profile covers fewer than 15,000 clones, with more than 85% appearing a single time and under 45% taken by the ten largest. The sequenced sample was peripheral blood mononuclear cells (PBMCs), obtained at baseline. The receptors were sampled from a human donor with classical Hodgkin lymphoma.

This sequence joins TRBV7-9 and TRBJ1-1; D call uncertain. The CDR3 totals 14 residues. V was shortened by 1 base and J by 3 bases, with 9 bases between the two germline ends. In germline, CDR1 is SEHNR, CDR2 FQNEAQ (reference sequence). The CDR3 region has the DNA TGTGCCAGCAGCTTAGGGGATATGGACACTGAAGCTTTCTTT. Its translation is CASSLGDMDTEAFF.

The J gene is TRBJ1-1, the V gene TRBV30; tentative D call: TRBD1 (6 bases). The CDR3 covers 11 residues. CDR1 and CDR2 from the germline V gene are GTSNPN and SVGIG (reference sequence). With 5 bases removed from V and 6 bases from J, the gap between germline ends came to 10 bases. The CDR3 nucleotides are TGTGCCTGGTCCAGGGGTCCTGAAGCTTTCTTT. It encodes CAWSRGPEAFF. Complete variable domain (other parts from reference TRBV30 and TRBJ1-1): SQTIHQWPATLVQPVGSPLSLECTVEGTSNPNLYWYRQAAGRGLQLLFYSVGIGQISSEVPQNLSASRPQDRQFILSSKKLLLSDSGFYLCAWSRGPEAFFGQGTRLTVV.

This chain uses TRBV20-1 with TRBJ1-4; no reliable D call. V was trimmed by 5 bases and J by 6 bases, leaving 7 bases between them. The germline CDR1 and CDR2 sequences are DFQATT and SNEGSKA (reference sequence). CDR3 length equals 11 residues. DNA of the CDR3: TGCAGTGCTCCGTACTATGAAAAACTGTTTTTT. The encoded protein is CSAPYYEKLFF.

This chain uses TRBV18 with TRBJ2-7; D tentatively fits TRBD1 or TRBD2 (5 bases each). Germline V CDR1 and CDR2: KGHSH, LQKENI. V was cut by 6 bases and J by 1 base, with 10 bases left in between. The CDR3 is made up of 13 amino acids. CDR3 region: CASSAGTSYEQYF. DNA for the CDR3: TGTGCCAGCTCGGCAGGGACGTCCTACGAGCAGTACTTC.

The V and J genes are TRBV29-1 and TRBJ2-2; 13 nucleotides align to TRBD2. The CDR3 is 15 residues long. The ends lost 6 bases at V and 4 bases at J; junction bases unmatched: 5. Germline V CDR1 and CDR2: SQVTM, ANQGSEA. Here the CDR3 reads CSVDGTSGTTGELFF. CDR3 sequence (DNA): TGCAGCGTCGATGGGACTAGCGGGACCACCGGGGAGCTGTTTTTT.

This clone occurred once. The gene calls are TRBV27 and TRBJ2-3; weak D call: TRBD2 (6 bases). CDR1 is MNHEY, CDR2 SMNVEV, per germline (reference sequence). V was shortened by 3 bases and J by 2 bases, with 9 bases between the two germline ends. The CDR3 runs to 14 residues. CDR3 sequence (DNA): TGTGCCAGCAGTTTCGGGGGACTCACAGATACGCAGTATTTT. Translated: CASSFGGLTDTQYF.